Presented here are 5 T cell receptor beta chains from one specimen sequenced in a study of memory CD4+ T cells and cytomegalovirus serostatus. The sort gate was single viable CD3+CD4+CD8-CD45RO+ cells for memory CD4+ T cells. Method: immunoSEQ multiplex PCR; TCRdb's copy keeps in-frame clones and lacks some. The top ten clones hold roughly 2% of a sample with 50,000 to 65,000 clones, around 80% of them seen once. The sample taken for sequencing was memory CD4+ T cells from blood. The receptor source for this set is an adult in good health and CMV-seropositive.

The V call is TRBV13, the J call TRBJ1-2, with 8 bases matching TRBD1. Trimming took 2 bases from V and 6 from J; bases not matched to a gene: 5. The CDR3 has 14 residues. CDR1 is PRHDT and CDR2 is FYEKMQ in the germline V gene (reference sequence). CDR3 nucleotides: TGTGCCAGCAGCTTAATCGGACAGGGAAATGGCTACACCTTC. Its translation is CASSLIGQGNGYTF.

The chain combines TRBV6-5 with TRBJ2-3, with D possibly TRBD2 on 6 matching bases. This CDR3 is 14 amino acids long. The V end was cut by 6 bases, the J end by 1 base, with 11 bases between. CDR1 MNHEY and CDR2 SVGAGI come from the germline V gene. The CDR3 spells CASRVPGGTDTQYF. The CDR3 DNA reads TGTGCCAGCAGGGTCCCGGGGGGCACAGATACGCAGTATTTT.

This chain joins TRBV7-2 and TRBJ1-5; 7 bases fit TRBD1. The CDR3 has 16 residues. The trim removed 3 bases at V and 2 bases at J, leaving 7 bases unmatched. The germline gives CDR1 SGHTA, CDR2 FQGNSA. For the CDR3, the DNA is TGTGCCAGCAGCTTGGGATGGGGACAGCGCAATCAGCCCCAGCATTTT. This encodes CASSLGWGQRNQPQHF.

This clone was seen just once. The CDR3 DNA sequence: TGTGCCAGCAGCTTAGAAAGGGGGCCGAAACAGCCCCAGCATTTT. Its protein product is CASSLERGPKQPQHF. The chain couples TRBV11-2 to TRBJ1-5; 7 nucleotides match TRBD1. CDR3 length equals 15 residues. The V and J ends lost 0 bases and 7 bases, in that order; junction bases with no gene match: 6. Germline CDR1 and CDR2: SGHAT and FQNNGV.

V and J are TRBV5-6 and TRBJ1-1; D is possibly TRBD1 (5 bases). The CDR3 is 16 residues long. The V and J ends lost 2 bases and 1 base respectively, with 15 bases between them. CDR1 and CDR2 (germline): SGHDT, YYEEEE. The CDR3 coding sequence is TGTGCCAGCAGCTTTTATGGGGGAGTATGGAACACTGAAGCTTTCTTT. The encoded protein is CASSFYGGVWNTEAFF.